The source of this T cell receptor (beta chain) is a study of identical twins. This clonotype came up a few times. Via MiXCR, TCRdb re-called the 5' RACE reads, giving one row per CDR3 protein. This table holds 450,000 to 650,000 distinct CDR3 sequences, 9.6% found once. The CDR3 sequence is 21 residues long. CDR1 is MNHEY and CDR2 is SVGEGT in the germline V gene. Trimming pared 2 bases from V and 4 bases from J, leaving 30 bases between. The sample also formed part of further work on yellow fever vaccine responses in identical twins.

The TCR sequence derives from a woman aged 18-29 years in good health. This chain joins TRBV6-2 or TRBV6-3 and TRBJ1-5; a possible D gene is TRBD1 (6 bases). The sample comprised PBMCs. CDR3 in DNA: TGTGCCAGCAGTTACCCGACGGGAGGGGGGGAAAAGAATAGTAGAAATCAGCCCCAGCATTTT. Translation gives CASSYPTGGGEKNSRNQPQHF.